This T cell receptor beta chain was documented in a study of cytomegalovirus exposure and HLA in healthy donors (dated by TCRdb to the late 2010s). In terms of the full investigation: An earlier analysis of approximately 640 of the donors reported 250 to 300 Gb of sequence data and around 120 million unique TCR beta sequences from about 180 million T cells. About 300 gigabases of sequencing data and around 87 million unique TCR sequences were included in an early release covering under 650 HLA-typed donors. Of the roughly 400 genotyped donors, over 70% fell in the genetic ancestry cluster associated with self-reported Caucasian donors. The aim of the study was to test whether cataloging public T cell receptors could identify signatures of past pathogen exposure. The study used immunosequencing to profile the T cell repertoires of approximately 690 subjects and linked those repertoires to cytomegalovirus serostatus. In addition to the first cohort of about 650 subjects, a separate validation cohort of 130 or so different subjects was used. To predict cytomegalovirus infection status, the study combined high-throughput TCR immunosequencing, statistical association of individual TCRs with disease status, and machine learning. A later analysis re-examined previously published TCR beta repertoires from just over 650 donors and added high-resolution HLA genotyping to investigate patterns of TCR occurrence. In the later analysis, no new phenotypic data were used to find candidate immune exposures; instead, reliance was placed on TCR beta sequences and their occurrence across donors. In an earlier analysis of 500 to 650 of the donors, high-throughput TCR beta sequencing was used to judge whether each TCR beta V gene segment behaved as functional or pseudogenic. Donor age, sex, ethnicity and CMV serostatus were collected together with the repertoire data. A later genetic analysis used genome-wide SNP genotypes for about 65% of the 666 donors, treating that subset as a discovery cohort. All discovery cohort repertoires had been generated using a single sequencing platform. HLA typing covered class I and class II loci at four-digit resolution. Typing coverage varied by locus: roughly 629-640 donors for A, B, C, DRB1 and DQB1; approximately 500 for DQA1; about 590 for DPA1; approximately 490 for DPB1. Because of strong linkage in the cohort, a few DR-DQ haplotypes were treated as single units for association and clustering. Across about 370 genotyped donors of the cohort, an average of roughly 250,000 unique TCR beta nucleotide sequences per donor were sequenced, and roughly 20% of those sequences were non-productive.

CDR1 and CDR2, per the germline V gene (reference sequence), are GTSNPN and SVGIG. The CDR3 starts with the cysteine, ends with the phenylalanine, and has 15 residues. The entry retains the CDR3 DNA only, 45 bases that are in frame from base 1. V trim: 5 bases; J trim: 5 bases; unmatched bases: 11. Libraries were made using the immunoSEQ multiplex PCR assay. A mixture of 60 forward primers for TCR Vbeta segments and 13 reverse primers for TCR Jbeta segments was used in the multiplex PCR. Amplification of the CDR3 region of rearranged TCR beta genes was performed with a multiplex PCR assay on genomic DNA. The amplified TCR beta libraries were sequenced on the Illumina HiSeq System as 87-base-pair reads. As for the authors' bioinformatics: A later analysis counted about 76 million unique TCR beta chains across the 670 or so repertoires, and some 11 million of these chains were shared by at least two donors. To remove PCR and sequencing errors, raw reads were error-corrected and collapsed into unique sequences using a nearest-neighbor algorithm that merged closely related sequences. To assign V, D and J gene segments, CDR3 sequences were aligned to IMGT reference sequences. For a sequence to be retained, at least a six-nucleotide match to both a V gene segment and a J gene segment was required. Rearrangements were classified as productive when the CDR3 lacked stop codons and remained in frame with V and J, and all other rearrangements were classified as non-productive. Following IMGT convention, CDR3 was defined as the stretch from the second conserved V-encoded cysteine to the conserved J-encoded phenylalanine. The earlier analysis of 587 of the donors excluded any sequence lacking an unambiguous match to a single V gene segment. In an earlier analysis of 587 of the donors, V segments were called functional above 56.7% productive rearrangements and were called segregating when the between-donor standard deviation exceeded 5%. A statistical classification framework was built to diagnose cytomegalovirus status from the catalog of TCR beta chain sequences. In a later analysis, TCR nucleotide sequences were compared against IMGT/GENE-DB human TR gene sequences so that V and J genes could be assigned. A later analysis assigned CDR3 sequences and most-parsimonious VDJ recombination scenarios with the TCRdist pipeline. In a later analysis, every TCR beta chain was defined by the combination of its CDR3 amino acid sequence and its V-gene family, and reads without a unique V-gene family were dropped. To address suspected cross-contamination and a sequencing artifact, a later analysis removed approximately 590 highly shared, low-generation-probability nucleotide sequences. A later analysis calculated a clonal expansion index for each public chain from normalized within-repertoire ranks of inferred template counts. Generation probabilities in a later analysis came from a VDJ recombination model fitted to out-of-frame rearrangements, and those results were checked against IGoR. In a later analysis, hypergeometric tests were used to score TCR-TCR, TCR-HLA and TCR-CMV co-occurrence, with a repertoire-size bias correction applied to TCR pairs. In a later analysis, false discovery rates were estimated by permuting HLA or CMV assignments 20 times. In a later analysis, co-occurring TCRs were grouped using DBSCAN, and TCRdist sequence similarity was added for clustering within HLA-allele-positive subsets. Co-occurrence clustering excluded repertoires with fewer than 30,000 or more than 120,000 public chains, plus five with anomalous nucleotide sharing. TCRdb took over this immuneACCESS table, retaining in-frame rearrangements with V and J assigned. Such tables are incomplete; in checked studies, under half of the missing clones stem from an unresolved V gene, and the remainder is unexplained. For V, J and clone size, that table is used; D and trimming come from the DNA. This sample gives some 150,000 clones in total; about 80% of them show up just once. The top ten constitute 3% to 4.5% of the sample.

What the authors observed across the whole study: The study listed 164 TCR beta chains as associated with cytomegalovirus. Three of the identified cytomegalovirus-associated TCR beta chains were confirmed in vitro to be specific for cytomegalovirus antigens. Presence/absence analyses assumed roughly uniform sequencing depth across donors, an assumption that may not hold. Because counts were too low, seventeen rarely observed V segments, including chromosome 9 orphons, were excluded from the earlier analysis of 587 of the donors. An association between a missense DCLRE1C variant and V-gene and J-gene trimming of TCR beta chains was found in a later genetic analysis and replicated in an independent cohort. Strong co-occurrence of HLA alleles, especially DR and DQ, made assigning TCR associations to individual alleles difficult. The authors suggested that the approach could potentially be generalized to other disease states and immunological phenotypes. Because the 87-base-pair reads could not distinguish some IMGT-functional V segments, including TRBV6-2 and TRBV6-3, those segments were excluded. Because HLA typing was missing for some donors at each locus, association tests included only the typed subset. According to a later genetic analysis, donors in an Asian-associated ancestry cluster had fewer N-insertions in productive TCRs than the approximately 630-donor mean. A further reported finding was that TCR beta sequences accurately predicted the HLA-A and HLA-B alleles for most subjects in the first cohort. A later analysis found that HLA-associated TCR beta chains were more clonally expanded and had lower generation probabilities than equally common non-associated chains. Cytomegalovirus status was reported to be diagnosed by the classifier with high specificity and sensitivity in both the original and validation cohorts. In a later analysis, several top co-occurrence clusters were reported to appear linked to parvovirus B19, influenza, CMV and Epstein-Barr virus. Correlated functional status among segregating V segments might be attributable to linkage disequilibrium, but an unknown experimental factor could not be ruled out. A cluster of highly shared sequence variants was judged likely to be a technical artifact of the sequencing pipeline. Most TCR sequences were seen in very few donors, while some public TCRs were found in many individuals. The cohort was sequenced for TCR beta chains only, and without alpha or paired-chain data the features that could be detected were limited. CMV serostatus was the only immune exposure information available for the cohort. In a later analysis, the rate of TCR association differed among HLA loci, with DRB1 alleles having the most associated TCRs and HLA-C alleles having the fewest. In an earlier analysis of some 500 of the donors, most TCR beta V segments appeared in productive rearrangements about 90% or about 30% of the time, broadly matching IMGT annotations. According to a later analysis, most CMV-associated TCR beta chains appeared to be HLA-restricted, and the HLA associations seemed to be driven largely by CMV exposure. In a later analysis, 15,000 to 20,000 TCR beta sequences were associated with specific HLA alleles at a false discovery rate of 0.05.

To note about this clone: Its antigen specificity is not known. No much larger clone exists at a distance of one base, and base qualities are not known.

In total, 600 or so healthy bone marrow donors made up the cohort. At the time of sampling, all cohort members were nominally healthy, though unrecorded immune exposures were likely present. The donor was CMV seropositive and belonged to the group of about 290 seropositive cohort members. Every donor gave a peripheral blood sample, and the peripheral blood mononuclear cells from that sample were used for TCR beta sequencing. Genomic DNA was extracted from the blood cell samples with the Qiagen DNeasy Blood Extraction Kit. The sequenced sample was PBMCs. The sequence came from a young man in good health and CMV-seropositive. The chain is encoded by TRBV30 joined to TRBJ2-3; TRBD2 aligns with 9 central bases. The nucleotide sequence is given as TGTGCCTGGGGCCGGATAGCGGGGGCAAAAGATACGCAGTATTTT. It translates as CAWGRIAGAKDTQYF. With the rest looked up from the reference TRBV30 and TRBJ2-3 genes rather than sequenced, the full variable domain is SQTIHQWPATLVQPVGSPLSLECTVEGTSNPNLYWYRQAAGRGLQLLFYSVGIGQISSEVPQNLSASRPQDRQFILSSKKLLLSDSGFYLCAWGRIAGAKDTQYFGPGTRLTVL.